The TCR beta chain described here comes from a study of CD8 T cells in Susac syndrome (dated by TCRdb to about 2019). The study in broad terms: Whether CD8+ T cell activation and differentiation in Susac syndrome was antigen driven was tested using repertoire sequencing.

The paper's findings and limits, for the study overall: The study acknowledged that relatively few individuals were included in the TCR sequencing and HLA analysis.

The CDR3, from cysteine to phenylalanine, totals 14 residues. Only CDR3 DNA is held: 42 bases, read in frame from base 1. For CDR1 and CDR2, the germline V gene lists SGHRS and YFSETQ. The germline ends are 11 bases apart after V is trimmed by 5 bases and J by 0 bases. In regard to this clonotype: The target of this receptor is not known. Base qualities are not at hand, and no much larger clone is one base apart.

Peripheral blood CD8+ and CD4+ T cells from healthy donors, Susac syndrome patients and multiple sclerosis patients were profiled by high-throughput TCR beta sequencing. Healthy donors were included as age- and sex-matched controls. Bulk CD8+ and CD4+ T cells were purified magnetically by negative isolation, whereas CD8+ TEMRA cells were enriched by FACS. Blood was collected in EDTA tubes and processed within 24 hours, with PBMCs isolated through density gradient centrifugation. PBMCs intended for TCR sequencing were cryopreserved in liquid nitrogen and thawed later in a water bath at 37 degrees C. A purity of at least 90% was achieved for sorted or isolated CD4+, CD8+ and CD8+ TEMRA cells. RNA was extracted using the RNeasy kit, and about 0.45 to 1 microgram was reverse transcribed with random hexamers. TCR beta CDR3 regions were amplified with the immunoSEQ multiplex PCR assay covering 54 Vbeta and 13 Jbeta segments. PCR amplification bias was corrected using a synthetic template baseline for primer optimization and computational correction. The original pipeline was this. Only productive sequences were kept, with reads annotated to V, D and J genes according to IMGT and analyzed in immunoSEQ Analyzer. To calculate clonality, Shannon entropy was normalized by log2 of the number of productive unique sequences and then subtracted from one. Public and private clones were assessed among the 100 most prevalent clones of each patient and control. Susac-specific clones were defined as absent from healthy and MS cohorts, 1052 published viral clones and other ImmuneACCESS disease sequences. TCRdb reran the public reads through fastp at Q25 and MiXCR, keeping productive beta chains. Each record represents a unique CDR3 protein, reported with the most common genes and DNA among its rows. TCRdb, not the original authors, processed these V and J calls. This sample holds about 110,000 distinct CDR3 sequences; 90% to 98% were observed only once. In total, the top ten clones hold roughly 0.096% of the sample.

Sequenced material: CD4+ T cells from PBMCs. The clonotype was recovered from a human donor in good health. The sequence joins TRBV5-1 to TRBJ1-1, and the D gene may be TRBD1, 6 bases matching. The CDR3 here reads CASRTEGVNTEAFF. The base sequence is TGCGCCAGCAGGACAGAGGGGGTGAACACTGAAGCTTTCTTT.